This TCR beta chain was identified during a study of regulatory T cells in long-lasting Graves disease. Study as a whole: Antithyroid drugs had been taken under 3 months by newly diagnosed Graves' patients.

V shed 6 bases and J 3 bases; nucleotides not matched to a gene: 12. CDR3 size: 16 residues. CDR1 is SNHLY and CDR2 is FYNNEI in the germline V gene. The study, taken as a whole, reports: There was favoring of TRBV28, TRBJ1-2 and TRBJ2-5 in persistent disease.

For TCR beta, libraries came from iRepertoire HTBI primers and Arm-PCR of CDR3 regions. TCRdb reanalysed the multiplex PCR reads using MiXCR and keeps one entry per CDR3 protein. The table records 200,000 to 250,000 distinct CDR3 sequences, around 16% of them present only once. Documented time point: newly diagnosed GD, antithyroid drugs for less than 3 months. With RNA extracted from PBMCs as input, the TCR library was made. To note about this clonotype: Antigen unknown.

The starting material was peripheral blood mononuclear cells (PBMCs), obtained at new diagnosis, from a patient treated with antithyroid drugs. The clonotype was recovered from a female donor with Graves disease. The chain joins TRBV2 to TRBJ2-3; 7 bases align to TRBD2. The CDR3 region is CASSKLRSGTTDTQYF. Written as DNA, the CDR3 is TGTGCCAGCAGCAAGCTAAGGAGCGGGACTACAGATACGCAGTATTTT.